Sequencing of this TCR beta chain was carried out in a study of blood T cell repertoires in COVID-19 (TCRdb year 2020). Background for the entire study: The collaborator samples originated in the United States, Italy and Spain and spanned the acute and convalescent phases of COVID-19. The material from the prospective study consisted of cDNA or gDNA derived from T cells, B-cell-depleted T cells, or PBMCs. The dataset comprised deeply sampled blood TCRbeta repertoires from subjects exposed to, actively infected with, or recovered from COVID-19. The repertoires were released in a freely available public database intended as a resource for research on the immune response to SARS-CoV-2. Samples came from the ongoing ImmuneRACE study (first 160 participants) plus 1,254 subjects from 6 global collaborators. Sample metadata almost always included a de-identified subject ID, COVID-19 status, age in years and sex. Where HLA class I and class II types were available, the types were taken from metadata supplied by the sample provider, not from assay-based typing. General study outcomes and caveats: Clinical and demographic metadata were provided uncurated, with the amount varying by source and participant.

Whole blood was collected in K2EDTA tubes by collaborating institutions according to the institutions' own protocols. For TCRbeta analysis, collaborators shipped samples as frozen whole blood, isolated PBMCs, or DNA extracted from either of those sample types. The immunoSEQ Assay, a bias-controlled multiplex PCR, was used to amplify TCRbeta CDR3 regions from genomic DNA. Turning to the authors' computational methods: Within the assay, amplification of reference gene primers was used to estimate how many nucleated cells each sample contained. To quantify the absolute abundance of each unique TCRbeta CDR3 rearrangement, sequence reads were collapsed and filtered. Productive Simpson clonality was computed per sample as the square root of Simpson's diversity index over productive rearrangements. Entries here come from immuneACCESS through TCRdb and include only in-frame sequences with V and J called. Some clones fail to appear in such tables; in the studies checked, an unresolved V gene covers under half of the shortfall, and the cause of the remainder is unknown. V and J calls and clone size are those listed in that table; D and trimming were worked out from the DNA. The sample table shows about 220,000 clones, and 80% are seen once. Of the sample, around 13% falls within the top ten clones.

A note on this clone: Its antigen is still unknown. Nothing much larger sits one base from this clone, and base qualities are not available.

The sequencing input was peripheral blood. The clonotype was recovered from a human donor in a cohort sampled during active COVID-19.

The DNA sequence follows: TGTGCCAGTACCAATACAGGGGGCCATGAGCAGTTCTTC. It translates to CASTNTGGHEQFF. The sequence links TRBV19 to TRBJ2-1, with 9 central nucleotides matching TRBD1. Sequences LNHDA (CDR1) and SQIVND (CDR2) are obtained from the germline V gene (reference sequence). The CDR3 measures 13 amino acids from cysteine to phenylalanine. The retained sequence is limited to the CDR3, 39 bases, with the frame set at the first base. Trimming takes 7 bases off V and 8 bases off J; junction bases not matched to a gene: 6.